This is a list of T cell receptor beta chains from one sample in a study of cytomegalovirus exposure and HLA in healthy donors. Method: immunoSEQ multiplex PCR; TCRdb's copy keeps in-frame clones and lacks some. Recorded for this sample: almost 40,000 clones. The sample was PBMCs. The receptor source for this set is a woman in her twenties or thirties in good health and CMV-seropositive. The CDR3 runs from the conserved cysteine through the conserved F or W. The order of the fields is V gene, J gene, D gene, CDR3 protein, CDR3 DNA. D genes are given only for firm matches.

>TRBV2|TRBJ2-4|TRBD2
CASSERGLMREAKNIQYF
TGTGCCAGCAGTGAACGGGGCCTCATGCGGGAGGCCAAAAACATTCAGTACTTC
>TRBV5-1|TRBJ2-7|-
CASSSGQLSSYEQYF
TGCGCCAGCAGCAGTGGGCAGCTAAGCTCCTACGAGCAGTACTTC
>TRBV18|TRBJ2-3|TRBD1
CASSPGTELTDTQYF
TGTGCCAGCTCACCAGGGACAGAACTCACAGATACGCAGTATTTT
>TRBV6-1|TRBJ2-2|-
CASSASIGELFF
TGTGCCAGCAGCGCGAGCATCGGGGAGCTGTTTTTT
>TRBV12-5|TRBJ1-5|-
CASGWEDNQPQHF
TGTGCTAGTGGTTGGGAGGATAATCAGCCCCAGCATTTT
>TRBV5-4|TRBJ2-1|TRBD2
CASSLWEGNNEQFF
TGTGCCAGCAGCTTATGGGAGGGAAACAATGAGCAGTTCTTC
>TRBV6-1|TRBJ1-5|-
CASSEAVGRQPQHF
TGTGCCAGCAGTGAAGCGGTGGGCCGGCAGCCCCAGCATTTT
>TRBV5-4|TRBJ1-1|-
CASSLSQTEAFF
TGTGCCAGCAGCTTGTCCCAAACTGAAGCTTTCTTT
>TRBV11-2|TRBJ2-3|TRBD2
CASSRQLAGGPGDTQYF
TGTGCCAGCAGCAGACAACTAGCGGGGGGGCCCGGAGATACGCAGTATTTT
>TRBV7-8|TRBJ1-2|TRBD1
CASSSTGGISLRGYTF
TGTGCCAGCAGCTCGACAGGGGGCATCTCCCTGCGGGGCTACACCTTC
>TRBV10-3|TRBJ1-1|TRBD1
CATSSSDRGEGTEAFF
TGTGCCACCAGCTCTTCTGACAGGGGCGAGGGCACTGAAGCTTTCTTT
>TRBV30|TRBJ2-1|TRBD1
CARPRGPTYNEQFF
TGTGCCCGCCCAAGGGGGCCTACCTACAATGAGCAGTTCTTC
>TRBV10-3|TRBJ1-2|TRBD1
CAISERGQGAYRGYTF
TGTGCCATCAGTGAGCGGGGACAGGGGGCGTATCGCGGCTACACCTTC
>TRBV4-1|TRBJ2-7|-
CASSPEGRGTYEQYF
TGCGCCAGCAGCCCTGAGGGCCGGGGAACCTACGAGCAGTACTTC
>TRBV5-1|TRBJ1-1|TRBD1
CASSPEGQPNTEAFF
TGCGCCAGCAGCCCGGAGGGACAGCCGAACACTGAAGCTTTCTTT
>TRBV25-1|TRBJ1-2|-
CASSAGGAINYGYTF
TGTGCCAGCAGCGCCGGGGGGGCGATCAACTATGGCTACACCTTC
>TRBV30|TRBJ1-6|-
CAWSSQGTYNSPLHF
TGTGCCTGGAGTTCTCAGGGAACCTATAATTCACCCCTCCACTTT
>TRBV19|TRBJ2-1|-
CASSSGVNEQFF
TGTGCCAGTAGTTCCGGGGTGAATGAGCAGTTCTTC
>TRBV7-8|TRBJ1-5|-
CASSLTRSNQPQHF
TGTGCCAGCAGCCTGACTCGGAGCAATCAGCCCCAGCATTTT
>TRBV5-1|TRBJ1-1|TRBD1
CASKAQGVSDTEAFF
TGCGCCAGCAAGGCCCAGGGGGTCTCGGACACTGAAGCTTTCTTT
>TRBV5-4|TRBJ2-1|-
CASSLRVGFIDEQFF
TGTGCCAGCAGCTTGCGGGTCGGTTTTATTGATGAGCAGTTCTTC
>TRBV6-5|TRBJ1-2|-
CASSPFRSAGYTF
TGTGCCAGCAGTCCTTTCCGCAGCGCGGGCTACACCTTC
>TRBV7-9|TRBJ1-2|TRBD1
CASSYPRGQDYGYTF
TGTGCCAGCAGCTACCCCCGGGGACAGGACTATGGCTACACCTTC
>TRBV18|TRBJ1-1|-
CASSPTTVNTEAFF
TGTGCCAGCTCACCGACGACAGTGAACACTGAAGCTTTCTTT
>TRBV5-1|TRBJ1-1|-
CASSLAQIAEAFF
TGCGCCAGCAGCTTGGCACAGATCGCTGAAGCTTTCTTT
>TRBV27|TRBJ2-1|TRBD2
CASSLVSGGYNEQFF
TGTGCCAGCAGTTTGGTTAGCGGGGGGTACAATGAGCAGTTCTTC
>TRBV19|TRBJ2-1|-
CAGRETGAYNEQFF
TGTGCCGGTAGGGAGACAGGAGCCTACAATGAGCAGTTCTTC
>TRBV27|TRBJ2-7|-
CASSLYGYEQYF
TGTGCCAGCAGTTTATACGGCTACGAGCAGTACTTC
>TRBV28|TRBJ1-2|TRBD1
CASGNRQGLYGYTF
TGTGCCAGCGGGAACCGACAGGGCCTCTATGGCTACACCTTC
>TRBV7-2|TRBJ2-3|-
CASSLGSRGEQYF
TGTGCCAGCAGCCTAGGAAGCAGGGGAGAGCAGTATTTT
>TRBV10-2|TRBJ1-1|TRBD1
CASRRGQQNTEAFF
TGCGCCAGCAGGAGGGGACAGCAGAACACTGAAGCTTTCTTT
>TRBV19|TRBJ2-1|TRBD2
CASSPSTGGYNEQFF
TGTGCCAGTAGTCCCTCCACGGGGGGGTACAATGAGCAGTTCTTC
>TRBV4-1|TRBJ1-6|-
CASSQDGVSSYNSPLHF
TGCGCCAGCAGCCAAGACGGGGTCAGCTCCTATAATTCACCCCTCCACTTT
>TRBV2|TRBJ1-1|-
CASVDQGHTEAFF
TGTGCCAGCGTAGATCAGGGTCACACTGAAGCTTTCTTT
>TRBV19|TRBJ1-4|TRBD1
CASSISGTGGPYEKLFF
TGTGCCAGTAGTATTTCCGGGACAGGGGGCCCATACGAAAAACTGTTTTTT
>TRBV10-1|TRBJ2-7|-
CASSESAGDYEQYF
TGCGCCAGCAGTGAGTCGGCTGGAGACTACGAGCAGTACTTC
>TRBV25-1|TRBJ1-2|-
CASLGLFGYTF
TGTGCCAGCCTGGGCCTTTTTGGCTACACCTTC
>TRBV6-1|TRBJ1-4|TRBD1
CASSDPGQGLEKLFF
TGTGCCAGCAGTGATCCGGGACAGGGCTTGGAAAAACTGTTTTTT
>TRBV11-2|TRBJ2-7|-
CASSYSEDEQYF
TGTGCCAGCAGCTACTCAGAGGACGAGCAGTACTTC
>TRBV29-1|TRBJ1-1|TRBD1
CSVRGTGLTIFF
TGCAGCGTGAGAGGGACAGGCCTAACTATTTTCTTT
>TRBV5-1|TRBJ1-3|TRBD1
CASSLAAGGLGNTIYF
TGCGCCAGCAGCTTGGCCGCAGGGGGCTTGGGAAACACCATATATTTT
>TRBV5-4|TRBJ1-4|-
CASSQTATNEKLFF
TGTGCCAGCAGCCAGACAGCAACTAATGAAAAACTGTTTTTT
>TRBV19|TRBJ1-6|-
CATANPNSPLHF
TGTGCCACAGCGAACCCTAATTCACCCCTCCACTTT